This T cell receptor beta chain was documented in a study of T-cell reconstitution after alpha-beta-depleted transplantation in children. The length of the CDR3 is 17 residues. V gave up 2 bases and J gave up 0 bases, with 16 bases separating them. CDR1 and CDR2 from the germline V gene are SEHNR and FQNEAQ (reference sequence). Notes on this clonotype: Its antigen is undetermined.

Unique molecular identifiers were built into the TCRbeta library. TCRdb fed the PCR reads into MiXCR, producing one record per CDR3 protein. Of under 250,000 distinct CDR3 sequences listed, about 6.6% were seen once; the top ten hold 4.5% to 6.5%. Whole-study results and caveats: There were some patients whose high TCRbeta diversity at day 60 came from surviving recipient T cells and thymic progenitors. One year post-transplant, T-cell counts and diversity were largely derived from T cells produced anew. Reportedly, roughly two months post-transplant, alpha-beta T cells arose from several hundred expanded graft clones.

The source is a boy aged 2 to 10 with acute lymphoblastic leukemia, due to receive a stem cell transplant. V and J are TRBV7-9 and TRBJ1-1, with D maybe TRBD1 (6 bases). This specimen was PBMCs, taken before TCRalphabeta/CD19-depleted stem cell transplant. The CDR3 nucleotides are TGTGCCAGCAGCTTATTTCGGTCAACAGGGATGAACACTGAAGCTTTCTTT. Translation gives CASSLFRSTGMNTEAFF.